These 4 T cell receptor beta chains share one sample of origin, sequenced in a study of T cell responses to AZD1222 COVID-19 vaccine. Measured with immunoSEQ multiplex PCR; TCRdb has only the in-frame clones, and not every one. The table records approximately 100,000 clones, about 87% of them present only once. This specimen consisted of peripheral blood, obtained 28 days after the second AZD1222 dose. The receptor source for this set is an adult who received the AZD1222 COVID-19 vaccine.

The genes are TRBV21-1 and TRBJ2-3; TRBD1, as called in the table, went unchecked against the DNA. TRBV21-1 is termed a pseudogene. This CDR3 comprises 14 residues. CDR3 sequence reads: CASKGQGSTDTQYF. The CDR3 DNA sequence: TGTGCCAGCAAGGGACAGGGGAGCACAGATACGCAGTATTTT.

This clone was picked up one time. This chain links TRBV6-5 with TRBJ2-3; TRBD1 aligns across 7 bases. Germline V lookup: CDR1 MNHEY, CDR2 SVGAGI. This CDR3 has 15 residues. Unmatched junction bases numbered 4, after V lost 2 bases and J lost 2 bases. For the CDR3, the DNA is TGTGCCAGCAGTTACAAGGGGGCGCCCACAGATACGCAGTATTTT. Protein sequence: CASSYKGAPTDTQYF.

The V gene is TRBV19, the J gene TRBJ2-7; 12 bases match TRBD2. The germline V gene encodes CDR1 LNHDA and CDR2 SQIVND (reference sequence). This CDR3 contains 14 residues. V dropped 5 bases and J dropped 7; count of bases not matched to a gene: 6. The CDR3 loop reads CASSPGLAGWEQYF. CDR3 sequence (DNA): TGTGCCAGTAGTCCCGGACTAGCGGGATGGGAGCAGTACTTC.

CDR3 sequence: CASSLIGQGNTGRGYTF. Written as DNA, the CDR3 is TGTGCCAGCAGCTTGATTGGACAGGGAAACACAGGCCGTGGCTACACCTTC. J is TRBJ1-2 and V is TRBV5-6; 8 nucleotides match TRBD1. This CDR3 has 17 residues. V dropped 1 base and J dropped 7; count of bases not matched to a gene: 15. Germline CDR1 is SGHDT and CDR2 is YYEEEE.